This is a list of T cell receptor beta chains from one sample in a study of response to subunit inactivated influenza vaccine. From the RT-PCR reads, TCRdb called clonotypes with MiXCR, one entry per CDR3 protein. Here the sample spans 300,000 to 350,000 distinct CDR3 sequences, roughly 22% being singletons. Sequences were derived from PBMCs from blood, sampled less than 22 months after vaccination. All receptors come from a man aged 50 to 69 who received an inactivated influenza vaccine. Both conserved end residues are part of each CDR3. The order of the fields is CDR3 length, D gene, V gene, clone size, J gene, CDR3 protein, CDR3 DNA. D genes are given only for firm matches. Part of the rows lack a size; the others show once, few, many or a class for expanded clones.

>15|.|TRBV12-3/TRBV12-4|.|TRBJ1-2
CASLGGRSMNYGYTF
TGTGCCAGCCTTGGCGGGCGGAGCATGAACTATGGCTACACCTTC
>14|.|TRBV7-2|.|TRBJ1-1
CASSFGGARTEAFF
TGTGCCAGCAGCTTTGGAGGGGCGAGGACTGAAGCTTTCTTT
>15|TRBD2|TRBV6-2/TRBV6-3|.|TRBJ2-2
CASSRLARNTGELFF
TGTGCCAGCAGCCGACTAGCCCGAAACACCGGGGAGCTGTTTTTT
>15|TRBD1|TRBV3-1|few|TRBJ1-5
CASSQSRTGSQPQHF
TGTGCCAGCAGCCAATCAAGGACAGGGTCTCAGCCCCAGCATTTT
>15|TRBD1|TRBV4-2|few|TRBJ1-4
CASSQRGTVNEKLFF
TGTGCCAGCAGCCAGCGCGGGACAGTTAATGAAAAACTGTTTTTT
>13|.|TRBV28|few|TRBJ1-4
CASTGGVNEKLFF
TGTGCCAGCACTGGAGGGGTTAATGAAAAACTGTTTTTT
>13|.|TRBV30|.|TRBJ2-7
CAWSVQAAYEQYF
TGTGCCTGGAGTGTACAGGCAGCCTACGAGCAGTACTTC
>15|.|TRBV12-3/TRBV12-4|few|TRBJ2-1
CASSLKWGPGNEQFF
TGTGCCAGCAGTTTAAAGTGGGGACCTGGCAATGAGCAGTTCTTC
>14|.|TRBV20-1|.|TRBJ1-1
CSALFIRGNTEAFF
TGCAGTGCTCTGTTTATCAGGGGGAACACTGAAGCTTTCTTT
>13|.|TRBV25-1|.|TRBJ2-1
CASSEVGSWEQFF
TGTGCCAGCAGTGAGGTAGGCAGCTGGGAGCAGTTCTTC
>15|.|TRBV18|.|TRBJ2-1
CASSPWDTGSGEQFF
TGTGCCAGCTCACCATGGGACACGGGTTCCGGTGAGCAGTTCTTC
>12|.|TRBV6-1|.|TRBJ2-7
CASSELTYEQYF
TGTGCCAGCAGTGAACTGACCTACGAGCAGTACTTC
>14|.|TRBV20-1|few|TRBJ1-4
CSAGGPGSGEKLFF
TGCAGTGCTGGGGGACCGGGATCTGGTGAAAAACTGTTTTTT
>15|TRBD2|TRBV7-3|few|TRBJ2-2
CASSSLAGNTGELFF
TGTGCCAGCAGCTCTCTAGCGGGTAACACCGGGGAGCTGTTTTTT
>14|TRBD2|TRBV7-3|few|TRBJ2-1
CASSLLASGGQQFF
TGTGCCAGCAGCTTATTGGCTAGCGGGGGGCAGCAGTTCTTC
>15|TRBD2|TRBV4-3|.|TRBJ2-1
CASSPGLAVGNEQFF
TGCGCCAGCAGCCCGGGACTAGCAGTAGGGAATGAGCAGTTCTTC
>14|.|TRBV5-1|.|TRBJ1-4
CASSLSQGNEKLFF
TGCGCCAGCAGCTTGAGTCAGGGGAATGAAAAACTGTTTTTT
>14|TRBD2|TRBV5-1|.|TRBJ2-3
CASSPGLALDTQYF
TGCGCCAGCAGCCCGGGACTAGCTTTGGATACGCAGTATTTT
>18|.|TRBV13|.|TRBJ1-6
CASSLGNQGIAYNSPLHF
TGTGCCAGCAGCTTAGGAAACCAGGGGATTGCGTATAATTCACCCCTCCACTTT
>16|.|TRBV9|.|TRBJ2-2
CASSVDFGGVNGELFF
TGTGCCAGCAGCGTAGATTTCGGGGGAGTCAACGGGGAGCTGTTTTTT
>15|.|TRBV12-3/TRBV12-4|many|TRBJ1-2
CASSFRQQQNYGYTF
TGTGCCAGCAGTTTTCGACAGCAGCAGAACTATGGCTACACCTTC
>14|TRBD2|TRBV20-1|.|TRBJ2-7
CSASLSGSSYEQYF
TGCAGTGCTAGTCTTAGCGGGAGCTCCTACGAGCAGTACTTC
>14|.|TRBV5-1|many|TRBJ1-1
CASSLGGDETEAFF
TGCGCCAGCAGCTTGGGAGGAGATGAGACTGAAGCTTTCTTT
>13|.|TRBV5-1|few|TRBJ2-7
CASSLPEAYEQYF
TGCGCCAGCAGCTTACCCGAGGCCTACGAGCAGTACTTC
>12|.|TRBV20-1|once|TRBJ2-5
CSARVRQETQYF
TGCAGTGCTAGAGTGAGACAAGAGACCCAGTACTTC
>15|.|TRBV7-2|.|TRBJ2-7
CASSLDYTGFYEQYF
TGTGCCAGCAGCTTAGATTACACAGGGTTCTACGAGCAGTACTTC
>14|TRBD1|TRBV11-2|few|TRBJ1-2
CASRMGQKNYGYTF
TGTGCCAGCAGGATGGGACAGAAAAACTATGGCTACACCTTC
>15|.|TRBV7-9|.|TRBJ2-2
CASSLLGANTGELFF
TGTGCCAGCAGCTTGCTCGGGGCGAACACCGGGGAGCTGTTTTTT
>16|.|TRBV6-5|many|TRBJ1-6
CASSYSRGGADSPLHF
TGTGCCAGCAGTTACTCGAGGGGGGGCGCGGATTCACCCCTCCACTTT
>15|.|TRBV5-5|many|TRBJ1-4
CASITFPGANEKLFF
TGTGCCAGCATTACTTTCCCAGGGGCTAATGAAAAACTGTTTTTT
>13|TRBD1|TRBV29-1|few|TRBJ2-1
CSVRGGWNNEQFF
TGCAGCGTTCGAGGGGGCTGGAACAATGAGCAGTTCTTC
>15|.|TRBV12-3/TRBV12-4|.|TRBJ2-1
CASRKTVNMDNEQFF
TGTGCCAGCAGGAAAACAGTCAACATGGACAATGAGCAGTTCTTC
>16|.|TRBV6-1|few|TRBJ1-3
CASSARAVLSGNTIYF
TGTGCCAGCAGTGCTCGCGCAGTCCTCTCTGGAAACACCATATATTTT
>16|.|TRBV5-5|many|TRBJ1-3
CASSLVQGRSGNTIYF
TGTGCCAGCAGCTTGGTCCAGGGGAGATCTGGAAACACCATATATTTT
>17|TRBD1|TRBV15|.|TRBJ2-7
CATSRTSTGVGGYEQYF
TGTGCCACCAGCAGGACTTCTACAGGGGTTGGGGGCTACGAGCAGTACTTC
>14|.|TRBV5-1|.|TRBJ2-6
CASSIDSGANVLTF
TGCGCCAGCAGCATCGACTCTGGGGCCAACGTCCTGACTTTC